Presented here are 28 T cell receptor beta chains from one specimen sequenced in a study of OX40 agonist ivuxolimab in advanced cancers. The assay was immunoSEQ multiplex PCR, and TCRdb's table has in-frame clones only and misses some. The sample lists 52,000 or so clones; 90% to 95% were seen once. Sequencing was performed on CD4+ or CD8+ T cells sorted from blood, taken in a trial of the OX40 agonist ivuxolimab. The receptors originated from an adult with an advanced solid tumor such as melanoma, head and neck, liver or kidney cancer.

The chain's CDR3 is CASSPRLAGDHPPDYNEQFF. The CDR3 DNA reads as TGTGCCAGCAGTCCACGACTAGCGGGAGACCATCCCCCTGATTACAATGAGCAGTTCTTC. This chain links TRBV28 with TRBJ2-1; 12 nucleotides agree with TRBD2. J gave up 4 bases and V 5 bases, and 18 bases lay outside the gene matches. The CDR3 spans 20 residues. Germline V CDR1 and CDR2: MDHEN, SYDVKM.

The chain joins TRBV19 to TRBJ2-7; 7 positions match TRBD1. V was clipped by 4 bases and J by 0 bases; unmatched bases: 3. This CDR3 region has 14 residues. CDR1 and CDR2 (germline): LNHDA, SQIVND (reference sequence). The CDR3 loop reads CASSTWDSSYEQYF. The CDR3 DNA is TGTGCCAGTAGTACATGGGACAGCTCCTACGAGCAGTACTTC.

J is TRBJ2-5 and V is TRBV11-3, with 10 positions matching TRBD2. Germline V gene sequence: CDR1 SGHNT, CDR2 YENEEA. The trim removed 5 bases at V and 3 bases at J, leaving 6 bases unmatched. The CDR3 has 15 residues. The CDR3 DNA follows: TGTGCCAGCAGCCCTTTTAGCGGGGGGAAAGAGACCCAGTACTTC. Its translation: CASSPFSGGKETQYF.

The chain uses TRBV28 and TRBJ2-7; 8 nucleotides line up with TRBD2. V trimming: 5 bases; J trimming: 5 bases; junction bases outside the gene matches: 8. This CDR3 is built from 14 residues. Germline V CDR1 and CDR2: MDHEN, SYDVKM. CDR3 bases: TGTGCCAGCAGTCCCCCGGGGGGGGAGGACGAGCAGTACTTC. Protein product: CASSPPGGEDEQYF.

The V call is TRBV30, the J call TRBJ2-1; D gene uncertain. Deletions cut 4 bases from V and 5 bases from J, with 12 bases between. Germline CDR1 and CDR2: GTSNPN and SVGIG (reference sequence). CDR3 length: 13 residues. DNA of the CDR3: TGTGCCTGGAACCGTGGGGTGAACAATGAGCAGTTCTTC. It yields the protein CAWNRGVNNEQFF.

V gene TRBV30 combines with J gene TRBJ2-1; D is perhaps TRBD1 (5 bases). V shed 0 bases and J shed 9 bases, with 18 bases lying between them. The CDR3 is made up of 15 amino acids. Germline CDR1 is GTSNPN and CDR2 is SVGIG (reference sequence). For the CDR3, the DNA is TGTGCCTGGAGTGTAGGGCAGGGTCTTTGGGGTGAGCAGTTCTTC. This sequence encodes CAWSVGQGLWGEQFF.

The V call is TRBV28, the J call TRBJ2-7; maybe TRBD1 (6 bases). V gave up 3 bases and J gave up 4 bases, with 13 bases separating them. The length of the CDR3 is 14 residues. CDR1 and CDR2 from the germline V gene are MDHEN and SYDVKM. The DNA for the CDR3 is TGTGCCAGCAGTTTTTTCCAGGGGTCATACGAGCAGTACTTC. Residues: CASSFFQGSYEQYF. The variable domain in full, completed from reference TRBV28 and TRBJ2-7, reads DVKVTQSSRYLVKRTGEKVFLECVQDMDHENMFWYRQDPGLGLRLIYFSYDVKMKEKGDIPEGYSVSREKKERFSLILESASTNQTSMYLCASSFFQGSYEQYFGPGTRLTVT.

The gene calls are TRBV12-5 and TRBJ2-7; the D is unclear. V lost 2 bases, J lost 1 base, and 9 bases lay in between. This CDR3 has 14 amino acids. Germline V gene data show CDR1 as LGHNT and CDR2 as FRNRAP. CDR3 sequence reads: CASGLYTESYEQYF. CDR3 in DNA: TGTGCTAGTGGTTTGTATACAGAGTCCTACGAGCAGTACTTC. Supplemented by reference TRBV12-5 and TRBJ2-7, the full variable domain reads DARVTQTPRHKVTEMGQEVTMRCQPILGHNTVFWYRQTMMQGLELLAYFRNRAPLDDSGMPKDRFSAEMPDATLATLKIQPSEPRDSAVYFCASGLYTESYEQYFGPGTRLTVT.

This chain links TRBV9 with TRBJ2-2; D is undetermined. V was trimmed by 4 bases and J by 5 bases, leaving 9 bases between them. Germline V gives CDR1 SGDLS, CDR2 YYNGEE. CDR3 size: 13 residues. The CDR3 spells CASSLTLTGELFF. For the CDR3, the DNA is TGTGCCAGCAGCCTCACTCTAACCGGGGAGCTGTTTTTT.

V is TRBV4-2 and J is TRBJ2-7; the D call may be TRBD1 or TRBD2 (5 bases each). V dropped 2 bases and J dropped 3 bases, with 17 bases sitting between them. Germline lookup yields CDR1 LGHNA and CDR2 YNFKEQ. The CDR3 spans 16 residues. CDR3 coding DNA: TGTGCCAGCAGCCAAATCACCGGGACCACAAACTACGAGCAGTACTTC. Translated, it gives CASSQITGTTNYEQYF.

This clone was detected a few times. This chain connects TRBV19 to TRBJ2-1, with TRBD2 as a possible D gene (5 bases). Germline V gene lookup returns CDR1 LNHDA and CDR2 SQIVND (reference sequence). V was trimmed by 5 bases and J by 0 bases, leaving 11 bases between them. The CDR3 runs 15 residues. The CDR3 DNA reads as TGTGCCAGTAGTTATCGGGAACCCTCCTACAATGAGCAGTTCTTC. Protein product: CASSYREPSYNEQFF.

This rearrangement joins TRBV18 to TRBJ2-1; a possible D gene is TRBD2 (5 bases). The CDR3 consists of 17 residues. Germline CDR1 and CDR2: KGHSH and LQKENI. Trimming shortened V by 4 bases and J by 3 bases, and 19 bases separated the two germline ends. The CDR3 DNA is TGTGCCAGCTCACTTACCCCAGCAGCGGAAGTCTACAATGAGCAGTTCTTC. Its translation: CASSLTPAAEVYNEQFF.

The CDR3 bases are TGCACCAGCAGCCAGGATCGACGGGAGGGCGGTGATACGCAGTATTTT. This translates into CTSSQDRREGGDTQYF. The chain combines TRBV1 with TRBJ2-3; whether TRBD2, the table's D call, matches the DNA was not checked. TRBV1 is recorded as a pseudogene. The CDR3 covers 16 residues.

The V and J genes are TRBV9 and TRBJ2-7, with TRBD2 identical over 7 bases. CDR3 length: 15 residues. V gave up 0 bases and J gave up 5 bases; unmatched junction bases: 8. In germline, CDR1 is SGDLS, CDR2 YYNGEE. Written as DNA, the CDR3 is TGTGCCAGCAGCGTAGGGACTAGTACCGTAGACGAGCAGTACTTC. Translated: CASSVGTSTVDEQYF. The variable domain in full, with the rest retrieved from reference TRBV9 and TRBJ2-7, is DSGVTQTPKHLITATGQRVTLRCSPRSGDLSVYWYQQSLDQGLQFLIQYYNGEERAKGNILERFSAQQFPDLHSELNLSSLELGDSALYFCASSVGTSTVDEQYFGPGTRLTVT.

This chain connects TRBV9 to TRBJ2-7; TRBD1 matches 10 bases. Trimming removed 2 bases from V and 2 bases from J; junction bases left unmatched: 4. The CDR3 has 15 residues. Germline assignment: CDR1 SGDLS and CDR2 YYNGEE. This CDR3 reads CASSVGGQGAYEQYF. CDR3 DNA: TGTGCCAGCAGCGTTGGAGGACAGGGGGCCTACGAGCAGTACTTC. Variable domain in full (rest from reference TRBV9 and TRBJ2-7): DSGVTQTPKHLITATGQRVTLRCSPRSGDLSVYWYQQSLDQGLQFLIQYYNGEERAKGNILERFSAQQFPDLHSELNLSSLELGDSALYFCASSVGGQGAYEQYFGPGTRLTVT.

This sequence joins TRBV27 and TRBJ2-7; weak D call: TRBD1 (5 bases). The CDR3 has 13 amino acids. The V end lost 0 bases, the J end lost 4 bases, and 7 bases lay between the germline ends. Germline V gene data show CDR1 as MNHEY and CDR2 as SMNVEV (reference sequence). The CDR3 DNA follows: TGTGCCAGCAGTTTATCACAGGAATACGAGCAGTACTTC. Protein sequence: CASSLSQEYEQYF.

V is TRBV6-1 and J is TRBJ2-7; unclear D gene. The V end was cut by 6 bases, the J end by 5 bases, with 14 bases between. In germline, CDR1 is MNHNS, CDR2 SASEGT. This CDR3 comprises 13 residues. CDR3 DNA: TGTGCCAGCAGCTTGACTCCGCTAAACGAGCAGTACTTC. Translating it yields CASSLTPLNEQYF.

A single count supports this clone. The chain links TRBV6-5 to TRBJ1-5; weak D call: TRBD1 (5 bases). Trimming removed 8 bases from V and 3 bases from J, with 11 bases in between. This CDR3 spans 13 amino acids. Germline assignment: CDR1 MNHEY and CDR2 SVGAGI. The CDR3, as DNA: TGTGCCAGCTCCGGGGCCCTCAATCAGCCCCAGCATTTT. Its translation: CASSGALNQPQHF.

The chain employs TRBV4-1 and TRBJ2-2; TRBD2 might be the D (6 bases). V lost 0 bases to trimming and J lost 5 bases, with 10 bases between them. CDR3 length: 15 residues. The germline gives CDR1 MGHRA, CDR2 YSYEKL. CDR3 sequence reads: CASSQDSGGTGELFF. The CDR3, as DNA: TGCGCCAGCAGCCAAGATAGTGGGGGGACCGGGGAGCTGTTTTTT.

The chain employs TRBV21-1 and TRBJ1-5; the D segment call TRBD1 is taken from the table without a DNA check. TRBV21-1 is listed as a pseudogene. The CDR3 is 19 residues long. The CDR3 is CASSKDFRKPPNSNQPQHF. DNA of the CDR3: TGTGCCAGCAGCAAAGATTTCAGGAAACCACCGAATAGCAATCAGCCCCAGCATTTT.

Here the CDR3 reads CASSLGLASYEQYF. In nucleotides, the CDR3 is TGTGCCAGCAGCCTAGGACTAGCATCCTACGAGCAGTACTTC. The genes are TRBV5-4 and TRBJ2-7, with TRBD2 matching 8 bases. CDR1 is SGHNT and CDR2 is YYREEE in the germline V gene (reference sequence). With 4 bases clipped from V and 1 base from J, the junction kept 4 bases outside the gene matches. CDR3 length: 14 amino acids.

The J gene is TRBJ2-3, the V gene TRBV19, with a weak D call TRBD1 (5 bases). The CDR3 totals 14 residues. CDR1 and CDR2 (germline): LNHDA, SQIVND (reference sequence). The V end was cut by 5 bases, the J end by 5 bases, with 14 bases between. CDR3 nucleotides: TGTGCCAGTAGTTCCGGCAGGGCAGGAGATACGCAGTATTTT. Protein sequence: CASSSGRAGDTQYF.

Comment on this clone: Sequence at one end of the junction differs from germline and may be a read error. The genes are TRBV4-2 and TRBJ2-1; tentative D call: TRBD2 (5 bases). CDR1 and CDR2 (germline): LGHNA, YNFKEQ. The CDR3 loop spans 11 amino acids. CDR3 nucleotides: TGTGCCAGCAGCCATGGCGGACGACTACTCTTC. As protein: CASSHGGRLLF.

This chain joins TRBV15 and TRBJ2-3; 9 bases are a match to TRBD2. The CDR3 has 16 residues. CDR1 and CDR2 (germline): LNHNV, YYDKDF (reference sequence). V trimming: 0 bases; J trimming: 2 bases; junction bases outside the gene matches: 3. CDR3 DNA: TGTGCCACCAGCAGAGAAGGCGGGAGGGTCACAGATACGCAGTATTTT. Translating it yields CATSREGGRVTDTQYF.

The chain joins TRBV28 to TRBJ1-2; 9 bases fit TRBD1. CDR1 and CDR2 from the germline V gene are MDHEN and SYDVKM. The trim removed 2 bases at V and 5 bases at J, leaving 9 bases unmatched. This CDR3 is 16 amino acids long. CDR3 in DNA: TGTGCCAGCAGTTTACCTCCCCGACAGGGGGTTTATGGCTACACCTTC. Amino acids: CASSLPPRQGVYGYTF.

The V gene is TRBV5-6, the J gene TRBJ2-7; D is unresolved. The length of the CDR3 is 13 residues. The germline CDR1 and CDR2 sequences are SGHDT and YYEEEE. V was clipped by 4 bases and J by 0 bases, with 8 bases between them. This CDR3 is CASSPGSSYEQYF. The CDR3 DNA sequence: TGTGCCAGCAGCCCCGGTAGCTCCTACGAGCAGTACTTC.

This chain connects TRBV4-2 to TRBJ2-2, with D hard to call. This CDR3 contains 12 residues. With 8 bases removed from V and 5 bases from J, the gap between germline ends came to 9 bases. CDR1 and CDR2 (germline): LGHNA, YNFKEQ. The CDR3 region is CASLDGTGELFF. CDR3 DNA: TGTGCCAGCCTAGACGGTACCGGGGAGCTGTTTTTT.

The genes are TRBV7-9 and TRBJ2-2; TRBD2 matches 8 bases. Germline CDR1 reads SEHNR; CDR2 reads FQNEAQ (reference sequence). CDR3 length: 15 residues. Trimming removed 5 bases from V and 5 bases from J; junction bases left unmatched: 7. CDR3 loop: CASSGREGKTGELFF. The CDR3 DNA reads TGTGCCAGCAGCGGACGGGAGGGAAAGACCGGGGAGCTGTTTTTT. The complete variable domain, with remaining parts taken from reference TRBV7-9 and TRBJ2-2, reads DTGVSQNPRHKITKRGQNVTFRCDPISEHNRLYWYRQTLGQGPEFLTYFQNEAQLEKSRLLSDRFSAERPKGSFSTLEIQRTEQGDSAMYLCASSGREGKTGELFFGEGSRLTVL.